This T cell receptor (beta chain) appears in the sequencing data of a study of shared clonotypes between healthy human individuals. Per the germline V gene, CDR1 is SEHNR and CDR2 is FQNEAQ (reference sequence). The CDR3 is 14 residues long. J was trimmed by 3 bases and V by 4 bases; bases with no gene match: 6. Sequencing used immunoSEQ multiplex PCR; TCRdb keeps in-frame clones, though not all of them. The sample includes 800,000 to 1,200,000 clones, around 82% of them seen just once. The V and J genes are TRBV7-9 and TRBJ2-7, with TRBD1 identical over 7 bases. Sequenced input: memory CD4+ T cells from PBMCs. Subset reported: CD45RA-negative fraction. This TCR derives from a young man in good health. Some clones in this sample may be carry-over from other donors' samples. CDR3 coding DNA: TGTGCCAGCAGCTACGGGACAGACCTCTACGAGCAGTACTTC. Protein product: CASSYGTDLYEQYF. Looking up the rest from reference TRBV7-9 and TRBJ2-7 gives the full variable domain: DTGVSQNPRHKITKRGQNVTFRCDPISEHNRLYWYRQTLGQGPEFLTYFQNEAQLEKSRLLSDRFSAERPKGSFSTLEIQRTEQGDSAMYLCASSYGTDLYEQYFGPGTRLTVT.